Shown below are 10 T cell receptor beta chains from a single sample sequenced in a study of cytomegalovirus exposure and HLA in healthy donors. This PCR relied on a set of 60 Vbeta primers and 13 Jbeta primers. The repertoire was sequenced with immunoSEQ multiplex PCR; TCRdb's copy has only in-frame clones and lacks some. The sample includes over 100,000 clones, 74% of them seen just once. The sample taken for sequencing was PBMCs. These receptor sequences come from a male donor in good health and CMV-seronegative.

The genes are TRBV7-6 and TRBJ2-1; TRBD1 matches 8 bases. The CDR3 runs 14 residues. Germline CDR1 and CDR2: SGHVS and FNYEAQ. The junction had 10 bases not matched to a gene; V was cut back by 10 bases and J by 5 bases. The CDR3 DNA sequence: TGTGCCATTAGGACAGGGAAGGACAACAATGAGCAGTTCTTC. Translation gives CAIRTGKDNNEQFF.

This clone has more than one count but fewer than ten. The chain couples TRBV5-4 to TRBJ2-1; 8 nucleotides match TRBD2. J gave up 4 bases and V 4 bases, and 7 bases lay outside the gene matches. Germline values: CDR1 SGHNT, CDR2 YYREEE (reference sequence). CDR3 size: 15 residues. The CDR3: CASSLSGGGYNEQFF. The CDR3, as DNA: TGTGCCAGCAGCCTCTCGGGAGGGGGATACAATGAGCAGTTCTTC. Combining the CDR3 with reference TRBV5-4 and TRBJ2-1 gives the whole variable domain ETGVTQSPTHLIKTRGQQVTLRCSSQSGHNTVSWYQQALGQGPQFIFQYYREEENGRGNFPPRFSGLQFPNYSSELNVNALELDDSALYLCASSLSGGGYNEQFFGPGTRLTVL.

The chain uses TRBV4-2 and TRBJ1-5; 7 bases line up with TRBD1. Germline CDR1 reads LGHNA; CDR2 reads YNFKEQ. The CDR3 spans 14 residues. Trimming at V came to 3 bases and at J to 4 bases, leaving 3 bases not matched to a gene. In nucleotides, the CDR3 is TGTGCCAGCAGCCACGAGACAGGGAATCAGCCCCAGCATTTT. Translating it yields CASSHETGNQPQHF.

This clone is a singleton in its sample. The chain couples TRBV15 to TRBJ1-6; D not resolved. Germline values: CDR1 LNHNV, CDR2 YYDKDF (reference sequence). This CDR3 contains 16 residues. The V end lost 0 bases, the J end lost 4 bases, and 10 bases lay between the germline ends. The CDR3: CATSRERELYNSPLHF. For the CDR3, the DNA is TGTGCCACCAGCAGAGAGAGGGAACTTTATAATTCACCCCTCCACTTT.

This sequence joins TRBV7-3 and TRBJ2-5; 7 bases map to TRBD1. The germline V gene encodes CDR1 SGHTA and CDR2 FQGTGA. The CDR3 is 17 amino acids. J gave up 4 bases and V 0 bases, and 11 bases lay outside the gene matches. The CDR3 here is CASSLTGKGARGETQYF. The CDR3 nucleotides are TGTGCCAGCAGCTTAACTGGAAAGGGGGCTCGCGGAGAGACCCAGTACTTC. Full variable domain (rest looked up from reference TRBV7-3 and TRBJ2-5): GAGVSQTPSNKVTEKGKYVELRCDPISGHTALYWYRQSLGQGPEFLIYFQGTGAADDSGLPNDRFFAVRPEGSVSTLKIQRTERGDSAVYLCASSLTGKGARGETQYFGPGTRLLVL.

The CDR3 is CASSYGGQGNEQYF. CDR3 nucleotide sequence: TGTGCCAGCAGCTATGGGGGACAGGGAAACGAGCAGTACTTC. This chain uses TRBV7-9 with TRBJ2-7, with 9 bases that match TRBD1. The CDR3 spans 14 residues. Germline values: CDR1 SEHNR, CDR2 FQNEAQ (reference sequence). After removal of 4 bases from V and 5 bases from J, the junction contained 6 bases not matched to a gene.

This chain connects TRBV2 to TRBJ1-2, with TRBD1 as a possible D gene (5 bases). Trimming took 6 bases from V and 7 from J, leaving 18 bases between them. This CDR3 has 14 residues. Germline values: CDR1 SNHLY, CDR2 FYNNEI. The CDR3 loop is CASRTPGGVSGYTF. The CDR3, as DNA: TGTGCCAGCAGGACCCCGGGGGGGGTTTCTGGCTACACCTTC.

V is TRBV19 and J is TRBJ1-1; D might be TRBD1 (5 bases). The CDR3 consists of 16 residues. V shed 2 bases and J shed 2 bases, with 15 bases lying between them. Germline V CDR1 and CDR2: LNHDA, SQIVND (reference sequence). The CDR3 here is CASSIRVQGENTEAFF. DNA of the CDR3: TGTGCCAGTAGTATAAGGGTCCAAGGGGAAAACACTGAAGCTTTCTTT.

The chain recombines TRBV11-1 with TRBJ2-1; 8 bases line up with TRBD2. The CDR3 sequence is 18 residues long. Per the germline V gene, CDR1 is SGHAT and CDR2 is FQDESV (reference sequence). After removal of 4 bases from V and 2 bases from J, the junction contained 13 bases not matched to a gene. CDR3 protein: CASSSRGGDRSAYNEQFF. The CDR3 DNA reads TGTGCCAGCAGCTCCCGGGGGGGTGACAGGTCTGCCTACAATGAGCAGTTCTTC.

This clone was recorded once. The gene calls are TRBV10-3 and TRBJ1-3; 7 bases fit TRBD1. Germline V gene sequence: CDR1 ENHRY, CDR2 SYGVKD. Germline trimming cut 0 bases from V and 0 bases from J; bases unmatched to any gene: 2. CDR3 size: 16 residues. This CDR3 reads CAISESDRASGNTIYF. In DNA form, the CDR3 reads TGTGCCATCAGTGAGTCCGACAGGGCCTCTGGAAACACCATATATTTT.